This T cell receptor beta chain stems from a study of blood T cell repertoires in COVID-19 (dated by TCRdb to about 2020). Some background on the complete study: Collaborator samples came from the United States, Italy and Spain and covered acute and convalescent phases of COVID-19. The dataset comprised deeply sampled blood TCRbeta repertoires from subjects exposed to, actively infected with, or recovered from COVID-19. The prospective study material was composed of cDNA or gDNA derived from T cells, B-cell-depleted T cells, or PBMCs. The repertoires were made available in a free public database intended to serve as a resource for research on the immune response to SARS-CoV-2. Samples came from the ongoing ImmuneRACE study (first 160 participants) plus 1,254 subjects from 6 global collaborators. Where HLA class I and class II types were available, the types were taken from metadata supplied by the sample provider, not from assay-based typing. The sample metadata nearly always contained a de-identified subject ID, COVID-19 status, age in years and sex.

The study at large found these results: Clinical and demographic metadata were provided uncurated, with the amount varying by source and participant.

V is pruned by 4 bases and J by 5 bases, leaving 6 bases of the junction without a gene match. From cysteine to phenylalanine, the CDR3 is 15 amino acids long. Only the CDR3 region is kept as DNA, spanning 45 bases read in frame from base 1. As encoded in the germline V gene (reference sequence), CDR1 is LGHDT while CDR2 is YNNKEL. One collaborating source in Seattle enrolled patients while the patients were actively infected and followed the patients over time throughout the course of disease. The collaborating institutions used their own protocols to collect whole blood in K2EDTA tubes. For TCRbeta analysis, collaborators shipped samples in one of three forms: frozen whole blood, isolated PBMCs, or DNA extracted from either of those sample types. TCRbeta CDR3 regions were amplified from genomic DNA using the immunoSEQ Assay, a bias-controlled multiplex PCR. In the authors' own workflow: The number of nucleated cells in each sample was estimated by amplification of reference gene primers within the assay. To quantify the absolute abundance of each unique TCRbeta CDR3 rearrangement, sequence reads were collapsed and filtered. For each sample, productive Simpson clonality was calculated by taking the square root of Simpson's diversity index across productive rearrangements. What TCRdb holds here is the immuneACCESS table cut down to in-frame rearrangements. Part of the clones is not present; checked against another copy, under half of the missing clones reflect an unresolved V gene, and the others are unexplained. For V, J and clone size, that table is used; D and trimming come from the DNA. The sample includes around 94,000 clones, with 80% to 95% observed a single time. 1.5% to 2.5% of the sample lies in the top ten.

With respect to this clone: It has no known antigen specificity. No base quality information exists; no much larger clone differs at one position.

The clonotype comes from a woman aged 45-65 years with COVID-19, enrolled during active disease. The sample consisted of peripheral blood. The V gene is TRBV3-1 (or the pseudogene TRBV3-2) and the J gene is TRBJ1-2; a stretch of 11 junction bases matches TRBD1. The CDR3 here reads CASSPLGQGAYGYTF. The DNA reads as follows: TGTGCCAGCAGCCCCCTAGGACAGGGGGCATATGGCTACACCTTC.